A selection of T cell receptor beta chains follows, all from one sample in a study of shared clonotypes between healthy human individuals. Clones were sequenced by immunoSEQ multiplex PCR, and TCRdb holds only the in-frame ones, with some missing. Of about 2.3 million clones listed, approximately 93% are singletons. The material sequenced was naive CD4+ T cells from PBMCs. These TCRs come from a young man in good health. Some clones in this sample may be carry-over from other donors' samples. Each CDR3 is given with its conserved first and last residue. The D gene is left open where the match is weak.

TRBD1	TRBV10-3	TRBJ2-2	TGTGCCATCAGTGAGCGAGGGACAGGGCAATTGAACACCGGGGAGCTGTTTTTT	CAISERGTGQLNTGELFF
NA	TRBV29-1	TRBJ2-2	TGCAGCGTGACCTTGGGGGGACGGCCTCACACCGGGGAGCTGTTTTTT	CSVTLGGRPHTGELFF
NA	TRBV29-1	TRBJ2-7	TGCAGCGGCAAATCTAGCAGCTCCTACGAGCAGTACTTC	CSGKSSSSYEQYF
TRBD2	TRBV5-1	TRBJ2-5	TGCGCCAGCAGCTTTTCGGGAGGTACAGAGACCCAGTACTTC	CASSFSGGTETQYF
NA	TRBV6-6	TRBJ2-7	TGTGCCAGCAGTTACTCGAAGGCTAGCTCCTACGAGCAGTACTTC	CASSYSKASSYEQYF
TRBD2	TRBV5-1	TRBJ2-1	TGCGCCAGCAGCTTGGTTACGTGGGAGGGTGAGCAGTTCTTC	CASSLVTWEGEQFF
TRBD2	TRBV6-5	TRBJ2-1	TGTGCCAGCAGTTACTCTTGGGGGGGGAGCAATGAGCAGTTCTTC	CASSYSWGGSNEQFF
NA	TRBV28	TRBJ2-3	TGTGCCAGCAGTCCCTCGGGTCAGAGAATCACAGATACGCAGTATTTT	CASSPSGQRITDTQYF
TRBD1	TRBV19	TRBJ2-6	TGTGCCAGTAGCTACAGGGGGATCTCTGGGGCCAACGTCCTGACTTTC	CASSYRGISGANVLTF
TRBD1	TRBV5-1	TRBJ2-3	TGCGCCAGCAGCTTGTTAGGGACAGGGGAAGATACGCAGTATTTT	CASSLLGTGEDTQYF
TRBD2	TRBV4-1	TRBJ2-3	TGCGCCAGCAGCCAAGAGGGGATAGCGGGGGGGTTCACAGATACGCAGTATTTT	CASSQEGIAGGFTDTQYF
NA	TRBV4-1	TRBJ2-1	TGCGCCAGCAGCCAAGATCCCGGCGCTAGCTCCTACAATGAGCAGTTCTTC	CASSQDPGASSYNEQFF
NA	TRBV18	TRBJ2-1	TGTGCCAGCTCACCGCTGGGCGGGCAGACCTCCTACAATGAGCAGTTCTTC	CASSPLGGQTSYNEQFF
TRBD2	TRBV28	TRBJ2-7	TGTGCCAGTGGGACTAGCATCTACGAGCAGTACTTC	CASGTSIYEQYF
TRBD1	TRBV28	TRBJ2-3	TGTGCCAGCAGTCCCCGGACAGGGAACGTAACAGATACGCAGTATTTT	CASSPRTGNVTDTQYF
NA	TRBV5-4	TRBJ1-1	TGTGCCAGCACCCACTCACGGGGGGCAGCTGAAGCTTTCTTT	CASTHSRGAAEAFF
NA	TRBV5-8	TRBJ1-2	TGTGCCAGCAGCTTGTTCGCCCGGACAGACGACTATGGCTACACCTTC	CASSLFARTDDYGYTF
NA	TRBV7-2	TRBJ1-3	TGTGCCAGCAGCTTTGTCCACTCTGGAAACACCATATATTTT	CASSFVHSGNTIYF